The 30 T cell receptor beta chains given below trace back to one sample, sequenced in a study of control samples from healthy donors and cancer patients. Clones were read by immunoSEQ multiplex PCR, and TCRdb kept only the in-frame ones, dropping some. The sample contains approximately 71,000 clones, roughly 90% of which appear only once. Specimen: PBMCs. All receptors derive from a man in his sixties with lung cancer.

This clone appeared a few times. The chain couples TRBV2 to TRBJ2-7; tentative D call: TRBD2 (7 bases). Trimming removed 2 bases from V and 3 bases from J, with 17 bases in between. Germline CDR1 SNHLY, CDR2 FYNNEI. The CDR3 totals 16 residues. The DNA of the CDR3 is TGTGCCAGCAGTGAACTCGGGGGGCGTCCCTACTACGAGCAGTACTTC. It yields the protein CASSELGGRPYYEQYF. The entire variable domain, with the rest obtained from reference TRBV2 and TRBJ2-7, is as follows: EPEVTQTPSHQVTQMGQEVILRCVPISNHLYFYWYRQILGQKVEFLVSFYNNEISEKSEIFDDQFSVERPDGSNFTLKIRSTKLEDSAMYFCASSELGGRPYYEQYFGPGTRLTVT.

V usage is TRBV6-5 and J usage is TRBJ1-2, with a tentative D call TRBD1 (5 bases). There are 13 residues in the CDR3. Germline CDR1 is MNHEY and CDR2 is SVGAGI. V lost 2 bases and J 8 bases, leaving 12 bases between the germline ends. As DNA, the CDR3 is TGTGCCAGCAGTTACGGGCCGGAGGGGGGCTACACCTTC. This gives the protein CASSYGPEGGYTF.

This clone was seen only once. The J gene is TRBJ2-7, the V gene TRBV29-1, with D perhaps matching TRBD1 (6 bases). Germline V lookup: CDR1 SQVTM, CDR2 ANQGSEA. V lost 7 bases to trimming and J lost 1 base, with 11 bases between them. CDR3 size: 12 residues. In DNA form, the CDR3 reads TGCAGCGCCAAACAGGGATCCTACGAGCAGTACTTC. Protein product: CSAKQGSYEQYF.

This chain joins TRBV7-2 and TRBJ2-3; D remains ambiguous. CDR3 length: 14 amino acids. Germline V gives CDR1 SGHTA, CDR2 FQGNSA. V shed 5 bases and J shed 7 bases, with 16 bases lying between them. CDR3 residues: CASSETLAVNTQYF. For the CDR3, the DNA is TGTGCCAGCAGCGAAACCCTCGCAGTGAATACGCAGTATTTT.

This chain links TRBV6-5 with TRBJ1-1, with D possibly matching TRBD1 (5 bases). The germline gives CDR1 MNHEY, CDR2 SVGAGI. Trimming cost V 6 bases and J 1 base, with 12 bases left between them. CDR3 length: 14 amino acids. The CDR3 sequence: CASRAGRPNTEAFF. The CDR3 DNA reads TGTGCCAGCAGGGCGGGACGGCCGAACACTGAAGCTTTCTTT.

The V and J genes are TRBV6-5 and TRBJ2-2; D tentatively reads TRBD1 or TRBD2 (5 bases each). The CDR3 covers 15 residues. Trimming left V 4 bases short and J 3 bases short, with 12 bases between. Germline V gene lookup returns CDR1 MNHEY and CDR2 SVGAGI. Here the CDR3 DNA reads TGTGCCAGCAGTTCGGACATGGGGGACACCGGGGAGCTGTTTTTT. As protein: CASSSDMGDTGELFF.

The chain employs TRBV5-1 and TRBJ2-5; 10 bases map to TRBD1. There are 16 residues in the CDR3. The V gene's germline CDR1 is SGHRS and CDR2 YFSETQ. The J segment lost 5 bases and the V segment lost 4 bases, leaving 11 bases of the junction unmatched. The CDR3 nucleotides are TGCGCCAGCAGCCCCGGGGACAGGGGCTTCGAGGAGACCCAGTACTTC. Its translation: CASSPGDRGFEETQYF.

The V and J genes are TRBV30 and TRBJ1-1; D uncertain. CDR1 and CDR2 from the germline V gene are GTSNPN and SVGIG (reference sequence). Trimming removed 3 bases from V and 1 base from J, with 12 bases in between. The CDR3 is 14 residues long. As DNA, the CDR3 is TGTGCCTGGAGAATAGCTACTTGGAACACTGAAGCTTTCTTT. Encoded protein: CAWRIATWNTEAFF.

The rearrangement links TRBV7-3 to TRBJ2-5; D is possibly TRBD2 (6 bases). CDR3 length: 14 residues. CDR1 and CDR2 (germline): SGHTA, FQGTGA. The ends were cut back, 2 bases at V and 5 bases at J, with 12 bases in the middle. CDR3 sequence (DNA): TGTGCCAGCAGCTTATCGGGAGCCCTTGAGACCCAGTACTTC. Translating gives CASSLSGALETQYF.

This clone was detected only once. CDR3: CASSPRDIVSTGEKLFF. The CDR3 nucleotides read TGTGCCAGCAGCCCACGGGACATCGTCTCAACGGGGGAAAAACTGTTTTTT. V usage is TRBV9 and J usage is TRBJ1-4; TRBD1 is a possible D gene (6 bases). Germline loops: CDR1 SGDLS, CDR2 YYNGEE. The CDR3 is 17 amino acids. V was trimmed by 4 bases and J by 8 bases, leaving 24 bases between them.

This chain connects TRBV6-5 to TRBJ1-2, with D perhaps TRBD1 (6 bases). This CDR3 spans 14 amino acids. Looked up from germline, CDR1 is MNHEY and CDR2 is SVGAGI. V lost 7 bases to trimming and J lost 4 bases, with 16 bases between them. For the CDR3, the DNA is TGTGCCAGCAAAAGATCAGGGGTCGGCTATGGCTACACCTTC. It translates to CASKRSGVGYGYTF.

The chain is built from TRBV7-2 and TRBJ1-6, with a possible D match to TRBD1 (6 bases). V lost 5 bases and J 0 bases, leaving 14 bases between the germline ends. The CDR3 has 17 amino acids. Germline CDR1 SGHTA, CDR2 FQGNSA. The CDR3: CASSLTGKSSYNSPLHF. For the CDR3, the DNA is TGTGCCAGCAGCCTAACAGGGAAGAGCTCCTATAATTCACCCCTCCACTTT.

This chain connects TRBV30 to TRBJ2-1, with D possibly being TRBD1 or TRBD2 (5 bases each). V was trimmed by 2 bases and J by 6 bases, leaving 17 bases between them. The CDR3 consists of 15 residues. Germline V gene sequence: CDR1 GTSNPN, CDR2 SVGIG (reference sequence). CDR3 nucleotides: TGTGCCTGGAGTTTTGGGACCTTAGGGGTCAATGAGCAGTTCTTC. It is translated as CAWSFGTLGVNEQFF.

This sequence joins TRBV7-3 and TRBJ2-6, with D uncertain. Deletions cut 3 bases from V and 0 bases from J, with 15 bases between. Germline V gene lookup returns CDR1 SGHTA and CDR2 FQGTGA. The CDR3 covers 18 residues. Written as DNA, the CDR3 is TGTGCCAGCAGCTTTCCAAACACTATTTCCTCTGGGGCCAACGTCCTGACTTTC. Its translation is CASSFPNTISSGANVLTF.

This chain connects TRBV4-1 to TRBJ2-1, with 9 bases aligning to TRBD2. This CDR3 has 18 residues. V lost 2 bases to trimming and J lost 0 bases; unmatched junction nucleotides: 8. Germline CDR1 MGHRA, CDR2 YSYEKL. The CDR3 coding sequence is TGCGCCAGCAGCCAAAGTAGCGGGGGCCGGAGCTCCTACAATGAGCAGTTCTTC. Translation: CASSQSSGGRSSYNEQFF.

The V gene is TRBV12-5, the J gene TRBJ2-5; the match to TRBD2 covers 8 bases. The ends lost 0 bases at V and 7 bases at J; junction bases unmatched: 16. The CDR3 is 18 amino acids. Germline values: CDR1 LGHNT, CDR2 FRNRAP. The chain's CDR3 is CASGLVQDGTRIFRTQYF. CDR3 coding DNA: TGTGCTAGTGGTTTGGTTCAAGACGGGACTAGAATTTTTCGGACCCAGTACTTC. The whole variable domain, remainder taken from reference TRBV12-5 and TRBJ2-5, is DARVTQTPRHKVTEMGQEVTMRCQPILGHNTVFWYRQTMMQGLELLAYFRNRAPLDDSGMPKDRFSAEMPDATLATLKIQPSEPRDSAVYFCASGLVQDGTRIFRTQYFGPGTRLLVL.

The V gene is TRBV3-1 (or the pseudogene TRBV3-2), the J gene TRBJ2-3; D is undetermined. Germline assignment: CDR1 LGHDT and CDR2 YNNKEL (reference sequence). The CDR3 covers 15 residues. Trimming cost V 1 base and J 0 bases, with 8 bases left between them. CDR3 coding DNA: TGTGCCAGCAGCCAAGTTTCAGATAGCACAGATACGCAGTATTTT. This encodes CASSQVSDSTDTQYF.

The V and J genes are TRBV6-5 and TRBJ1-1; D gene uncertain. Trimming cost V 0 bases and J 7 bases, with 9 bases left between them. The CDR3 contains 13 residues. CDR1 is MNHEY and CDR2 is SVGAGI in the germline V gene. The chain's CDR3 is CASSYSGRDEAFF. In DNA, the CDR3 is TGTGCCAGCAGTTACTCCGGGAGGGATGAAGCTTTCTTT.

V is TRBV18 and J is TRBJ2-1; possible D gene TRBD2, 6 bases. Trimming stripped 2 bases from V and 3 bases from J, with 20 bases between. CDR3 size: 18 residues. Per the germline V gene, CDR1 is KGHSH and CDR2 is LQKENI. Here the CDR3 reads CASSPDLGGAASYNEQFF. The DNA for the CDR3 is TGTGCCAGCTCACCAGACCTCGGAGGGGCGGCTAGCTACAATGAGCAGTTCTTC.

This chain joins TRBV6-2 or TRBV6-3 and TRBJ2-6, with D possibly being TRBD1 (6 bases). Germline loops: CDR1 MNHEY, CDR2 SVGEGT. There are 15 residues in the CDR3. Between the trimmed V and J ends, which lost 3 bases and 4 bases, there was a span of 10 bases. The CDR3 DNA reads TGTGCCAGCAGTTATCCCGGGACAGGGGCCAACGTCCTGACTTTC. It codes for CASSYPGTGANVLTF.

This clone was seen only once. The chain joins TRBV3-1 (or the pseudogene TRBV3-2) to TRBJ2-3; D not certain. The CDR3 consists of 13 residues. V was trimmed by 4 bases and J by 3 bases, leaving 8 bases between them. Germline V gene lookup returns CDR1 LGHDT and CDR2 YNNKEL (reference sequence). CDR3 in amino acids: CASSPDGTDTQYF. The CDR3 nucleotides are TGTGCCAGCAGCCCTGACGGGACAGATACGCAGTATTTT.

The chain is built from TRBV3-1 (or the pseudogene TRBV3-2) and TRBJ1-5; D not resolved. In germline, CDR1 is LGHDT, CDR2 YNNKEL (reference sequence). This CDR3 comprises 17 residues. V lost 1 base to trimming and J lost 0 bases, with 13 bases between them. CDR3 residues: CASSQAKEVGSNQPQHF. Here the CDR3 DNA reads TGTGCCAGCAGCCAAGCCAAGGAGGTCGGTAGCAATCAGCCCCAGCATTTT.

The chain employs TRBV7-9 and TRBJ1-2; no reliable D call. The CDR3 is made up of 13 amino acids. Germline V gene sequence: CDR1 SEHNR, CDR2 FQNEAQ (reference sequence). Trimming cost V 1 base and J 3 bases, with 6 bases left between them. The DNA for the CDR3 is TGTGCCAGCAGCTTAGAAATCGACTATGGCTACACCTTC. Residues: CASSLEIDYGYTF.

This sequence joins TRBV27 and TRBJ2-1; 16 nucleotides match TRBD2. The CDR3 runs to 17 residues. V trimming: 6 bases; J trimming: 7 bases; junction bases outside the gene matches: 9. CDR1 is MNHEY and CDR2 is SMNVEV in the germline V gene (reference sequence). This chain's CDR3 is CASSKSGTSGGANEQFF. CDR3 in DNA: TGTGCCAGCAGCAAATCAGGGACTAGCGGGGGGGCTAATGAGCAGTTCTTC.

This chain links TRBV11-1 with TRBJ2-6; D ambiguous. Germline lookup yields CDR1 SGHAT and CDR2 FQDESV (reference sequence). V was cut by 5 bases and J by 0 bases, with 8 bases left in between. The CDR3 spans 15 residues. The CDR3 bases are TGTGCCAGCAGCGAGCAGAGCTCTGGGGCCAACGTCCTGACTTTC. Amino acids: CASSEQSSGANVLTF.

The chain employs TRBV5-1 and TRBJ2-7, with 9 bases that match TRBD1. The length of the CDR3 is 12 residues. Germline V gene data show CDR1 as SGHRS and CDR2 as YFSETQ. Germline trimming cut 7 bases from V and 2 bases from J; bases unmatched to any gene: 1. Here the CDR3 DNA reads TGCGCCAGCGGGACAGGGCCCTACGAGCAGTACTTC. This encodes CASGTGPYEQYF.

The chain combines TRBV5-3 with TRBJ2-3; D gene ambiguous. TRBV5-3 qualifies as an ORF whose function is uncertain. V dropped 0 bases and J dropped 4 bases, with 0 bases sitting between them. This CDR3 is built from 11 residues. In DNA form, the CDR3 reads TGTGCCAGAAGCTTGGCAGATACGCAGTATTTT. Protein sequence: CARSLADTQYF.

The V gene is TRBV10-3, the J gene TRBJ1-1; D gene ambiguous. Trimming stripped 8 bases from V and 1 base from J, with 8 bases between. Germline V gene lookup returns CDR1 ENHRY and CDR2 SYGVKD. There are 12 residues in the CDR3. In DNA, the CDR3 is TGTGCCATCCGCCCGGGGAACACTGAAGCTTTCTTT. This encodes CAIRPGNTEAFF.

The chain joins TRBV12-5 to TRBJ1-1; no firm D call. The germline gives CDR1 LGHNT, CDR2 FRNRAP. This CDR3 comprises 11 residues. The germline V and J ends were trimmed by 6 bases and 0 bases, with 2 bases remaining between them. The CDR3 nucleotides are TGTGCTAGTGGAATGAACACTGAAGCTTTCTTT. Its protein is CASGMNTEAFF.

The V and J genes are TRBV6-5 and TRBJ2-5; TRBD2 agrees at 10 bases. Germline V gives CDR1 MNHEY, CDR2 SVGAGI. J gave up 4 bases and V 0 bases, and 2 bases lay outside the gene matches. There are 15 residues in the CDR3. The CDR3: CASSYSSSGGETQYF. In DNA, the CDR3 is TGTGCCAGCAGTTACTCGTCTAGCGGGGGAGAGACCCAGTACTTC.